This T cell receptor (beta chain) is drawn from a study of T cells expressing NK-cell markers. TCRdb reprocessed the 5' RACE reads; each CDR3 protein has one entry and no DNA is given. The sample table sets out about 460,000 distinct CDR3 sequences. Germline CDR1 is LGHDT and CDR2 is YNNKEL (reference sequence). The CDR3 extends over 15 amino acids. Sequencing was performed on blood T cells: a sorted CD56 or NKG2C T cell subset, CD4+ or CD8+ T cells, or bulk PBMC T cells (not recorded which). This sequence was found in a woman between 50 and 59 years old in good health. The chain combines TRBV3-1 with TRBJ2-2; TCRdb gives TRBD1 as the D gene, but with no DNA this cannot be confirmed. This chain's CDR3 is CASSQTDSTTGELFF.